These 20 T cell receptor beta chains share one sample of origin, sequenced in a study of PD-1 blockade in classical Hodgkin lymphoma. Sequenced by immunoSEQ multiplex PCR; TCRdb stores in-frame clones only, minus some. The sample consists of approximately 70,000 clones, over 85% of them appearing once. Time point reported: newly diagnosed, previously untreated cHL patient sample. The sequenced sample consisted of peripheral blood mononuclear cells (PBMCs). Receptor source: a human donor with classical Hodgkin lymphoma.

The genes are TRBV11-2 and TRBJ2-5; no reliable D call. The germline V and J ends were trimmed by 0 bases and 7 bases, with 9 bases remaining between them. This CDR3 has 13 residues. The germline gives CDR1 SGHAT, CDR2 FQNNGV. The CDR3 region is CASSLEPLGTQYF. For the CDR3, the DNA is TGTGCCAGCAGCTTAGAGCCGTTGGGGACCCAGTACTTC.

The CDR3 spells CVSGARLNQPQHF. The DNA of the CDR3 is TGTGTTTCAGGCGCCAGGCTCAATCAGCCCCAGCATTTT. The chain is built from TRBV2 and TRBJ1-5; D gene ambiguous. This CDR3 spans 13 amino acids. Germline V gene sequence: CDR1 SNHLY, CDR2 FYNNEI.

The chain is built from TRBV5-6 and TRBJ1-2, with a possible D match to TRBD1 (5 bases). CDR1 and CDR2 (germline): SGHDT, YYEEEE. CDR3 length: 14 residues. Trimming pared 0 bases from V and 4 bases from J, leaving 10 bases between. CDR3 DNA sequence: TGTGCCAGCAGCTTGGAAAGGGGAATCTATGGCTACACCTTC. This gives the protein CASSLERGIYGYTF.

V and J are TRBV28 and TRBJ2-1; no firm D call. The CDR3 covers 15 residues. V was trimmed by 5 bases and J by 0 bases, leaving 11 bases between them. CDR1 is MDHEN and CDR2 is SYDVKM in the germline V gene. The DNA of the CDR3 is TGTGCCAGCAGTCCGTTGGGCGTCTCCTACAATGAGCAGTTCTTC. Translating it yields CASSPLGVSYNEQFF.

This clone came up once. This rearrangement joins TRBV9 to TRBJ1-2; TRBD1 is a possible D gene (5 bases). Germline CDR1 reads SGDLS; CDR2 reads YYNGEE. The CDR3 is made up of 15 amino acids. The V end lost 3 bases, the J end lost 0 bases, and 12 bases lay between the germline ends. The CDR3 nucleotides read TGTGCCAGCAGCGCCCCGCAGGGCCCTAACTATGGCTACACCTTC. Protein: CASSAPQGPNYGYTF. Full variable domain (outside the CDR3, taken from reference TRBV9 and TRBJ1-2): DSGVTQTPKHLITATGQRVTLRCSPRSGDLSVYWYQQSLDQGLQFLIQYYNGEERAKGNILERFSAQQFPDLHSELNLSSLELGDSALYFCASSAPQGPNYGYTFGSGTRLTVV.

The CDR3 loop reads CASSLSVGANVLTF. CDR3 DNA: TGTGCCAGCAGCTTGAGTGTCGGGGCCAACGTCCTGACTTTC. The V and J genes are TRBV7-9 and TRBJ2-6; D unclear. V was trimmed by 3 bases and J by 4 bases, leaving 7 bases between them. Germline loops: CDR1 SEHNR, CDR2 FQNEAQ (reference sequence). The CDR3 is 14 amino acids. Based on the CDR3 plus reference TRBV7-9 and TRBJ2-6, the full variable domain is DTGVSQNPRHKITKRGQNVTFRCDPISEHNRLYWYRQTLGQGPEFLTYFQNEAQLEKSRLLSDRFSAERPKGSFSTLEIQRTEQGDSAMYLCASSLSVGANVLTFGAGSRLTVL.

The chain combines TRBV28 with TRBJ1-5; tentative D call: TRBD1 (6 bases). Trimming stripped 7 bases from V and 7 bases from J, with 17 bases between. Germline V lookup: CDR1 MDHEN, CDR2 SYDVKM. The CDR3 covers 14 residues. DNA for the CDR3: TGTGCCAGCACCCGAACGCAGGGGTGGCAGCCCCAGCATTTT. This encodes CASTRTQGWQPQHF.

The chain couples TRBV7-1 to TRBJ1-6; possibly TRBD1 for D (5 bases). TRBV7-1 is sorted into the ORF group, with uncertain function. The CDR3 totals 16 residues. V shed 3 bases and J shed 5 bases, with 14 bases lying between them. The DNA for the CDR3 is TGTGCCAGCAGCTCGCCGTGGGGGGTAAATAATTCACCCCTCCACTTT. Translated: CASSSPWGVNNSPLHF.

The chain employs TRBV11-2 and TRBJ2-1; D unclear. V gave up 1 base and J gave up 4 bases, with 11 bases separating them. The germline V gene encodes CDR1 SGHAT and CDR2 FQNNGV. The CDR3 contains 15 residues. The DNA for the CDR3 is TGTGCCAGCAGCTTAGCACGGAAGACTTACAATGAGCAGTTCTTC. Its translation is CASSLARKTYNEQFF.

This chain uses TRBV25-1 with TRBJ1-6; 9 bases align to TRBD1. V lost 1 base and J lost 4; bases outside the gene matches: 2. The CDR3 length is 16 residues. CDR1 MGHDK and CDR2 SYGVNS come from the germline V gene. The CDR3 sequence is CASSESQGAYNSPLHF. CDR3 DNA sequence: TGTGCCAGCAGTGAATCACAGGGGGCTTATAATTCACCCCTCCACTTT.

This chain links TRBV7-9 with TRBJ2-5; D is tentatively TRBD1 or TRBD2 (6 bases each). This CDR3 is 15 amino acids long. The V gene's germline CDR1 is SEHNR and CDR2 FQNEAQ (reference sequence). V lost 5 bases to trimming and J lost 2 bases, with 15 bases between them. The CDR3 region is CASSGTGAVQETQYF. CDR3 DNA: TGTGCCAGCAGCGGTACGGGGGCAGTACAAGAGACCCAGTACTTC. The variable domain in full, completed from reference TRBV7-9 and TRBJ2-5, reads DTGVSQNPRHKITKRGQNVTFRCDPISEHNRLYWYRQTLGQGPEFLTYFQNEAQLEKSRLLSDRFSAERPKGSFSTLEIQRTEQGDSAMYLCASSGTGAVQETQYFGPGTRLLVL.

The chain joins TRBV11-2 to TRBJ1-1; D perhaps matches TRBD1 (5 bases). The germline V and J ends were trimmed by 1 base and 11 bases, with 20 bases remaining between them. CDR1 and CDR2 from the germline V gene are SGHAT and FQNNGV. There are 15 residues in the CDR3. The CDR3 loop is CASSLVGEGPHGAFF. The CDR3 coding sequence is TGTGCCAGCAGCTTAGTAGGGGAGGGCCCCCATGGGGCTTTCTTT.

CDR3 loop: CASSLSGPNTGELFF. The CDR3 DNA is TGTGCCAGCAGCCTAAGCGGGCCGAACACCGGGGAGCTGTTTTTT. The chain uses TRBV6-5 and TRBJ2-2; TRBD2 might be the D (6 bases). Germline loops: CDR1 MNHEY, CDR2 SVGAGI. V dropped 6 bases and J dropped 0 bases, with 11 bases sitting between them. The CDR3 runs to 15 residues.

This clone was recorded only once. The rearrangement uses TRBV6-6 and TRBJ1-1; D uncertain. V shed 0 bases and J shed 0 bases, with 8 bases lying between them. CDR3 length: 15 amino acids. CDR1 and CDR2 (germline): MNHNY, SVGAGI (reference sequence). CDR3 nucleotides: TGTGCCAGCAGTTACTCTGGCAGCATGAACACTGAAGCTTTCTTT. It yields the protein CASSYSGSMNTEAFF.

The rearrangement joins TRBV6-1 to TRBJ2-7, with 13 bases aligning to TRBD2. Losses at the gene ends were 4 bases for V and 0 bases for J; bases not matched to a gene: 9. The CDR3 runs to 18 residues. Germline V gene sequence: CDR1 MNHNS, CDR2 SASEGT. CDR3 residues: CASSATSGGSTGSYEQYF. DNA of the CDR3: TGTGCCAGCAGTGCGACTAGCGGGGGGTCAACCGGCTCCTACGAGCAGTACTTC.

This clone has just a few counts. V is TRBV30 and J is TRBJ1-2; D might be TRBD1 (5 bases). V was trimmed by 2 bases and J by 5 bases, leaving 21 bases between them. From germline, CDR1 is GTSNPN and CDR2 SVGIG (reference sequence). The CDR3 extends over 16 amino acids. CDR3 in DNA: TGTGCCTGGAGTCGGGGACCGGTCTATTGGGGGTATGGCTACACCTTC. This codes for CAWSRGPVYWGYGYTF.

The chain joins TRBV19 to TRBJ1-1; 8 nucleotides agree with TRBD1. V was pared by 6 bases and J by 4 bases, with 16 bases of the junction left unmatched. Germline lookup yields CDR1 LNHDA and CDR2 SQIVND (reference sequence). CDR3 length: 17 amino acids. The CDR3 DNA is TGTGCCAGTAGCCCTCTAGGGTGGTCAACAGGGGGCACTGAAGCTTTCTTT. Amino acids: CASSPLGWSTGGTEAFF.

The chain uses TRBV7-2 and TRBJ2-5; TRBD2 agrees at 10 bases. CDR1 and CDR2 from the germline V gene are SGHTA and FQGNSA. This CDR3 contains 19 residues. J lost 2 bases, V lost 5 bases, and 17 bases had no gene match. The CDR3 spells CASSLPRAGGPMVQETQYF. The CDR3 DNA is TGTGCCAGCAGCCTACCCAGAGCGGGAGGGCCAATGGTACAAGAGACCCAGTACTTC. Full variable domain (remainder filled in from reference TRBV7-2 and TRBJ2-5): GAGVSQSPSNKVTEKGKDVELRCDPISGHTALYWYRQSLGQGLEFLIYFQGNSAPDKSGLPSDRFSAERTGGSVSTLTIQRTQQEDSAVYLCASSLPRAGGPMVQETQYFGPGTRLLVL.

This chain connects TRBV15 to TRBJ2-1; 7 positions agree with TRBD2. Trimming removed 7 bases from V and 4 bases from J; junction bases left unmatched: 13. This CDR3 region has 16 residues. In germline, CDR1 is LNHNV, CDR2 YYDKDF (reference sequence). CDR3 loop: CATNLRAGIQYNEQFF. The CDR3 DNA sequence: TGTGCCACCAACCTCCGAGCGGGAATCCAATACAATGAGCAGTTCTTC.

V usage is TRBV28 and J usage is TRBJ1-5; D unclear. V lost 6 bases and J lost 8, with 14 bases in between. This CDR3 is 13 amino acids long. CDR1 is MDHEN, CDR2 SYDVKM, per germline. In DNA, the CDR3 is TGTGCCAGCAGCTTAAGGGCCCAGAAGCCCCAGCATTTT. Protein product: CASSLRAQKPQHF.